This is a list of T cell receptor beta chains from one sample in a study of T-cell memory formation after mild COVID-19. TCRdb re-derived calls from the 5' RACE reads in MiXCR, one entry per CDR3 protein. The table shows around 250,000 distinct CDR3 sequences, with around 10% occurring only once. The sample comprised PBMCs or a T cell subset sorted from them (not recorded which). These receptor sequences come from a man between 18 and 35 years old who had mild COVID-19 (a few samples of this study predate the infection). Cell type and time point are not known. The conserved cysteine and the conserved F or W are not part of the CDR3 here.

CDR3aa: ASSLGPDPTDTQY
v_gene: TRBV7-2
j_gene: TRBJ2-3

CDR3aa: ASSLPARGPNSEAF
v_gene: TRBV7-9
j_gene: TRBJ1-1

CDR3aa: ASTTQGLNTEAF
v_gene: TRBV6-1
j_gene: TRBJ1-1

CDR3aa: ASKSPGTGGSFHGYT
v_gene: TRBV6-5
j_gene: TRBJ1-2

CDR3aa: ASSLQYQETQY
v_gene: TRBV7-2
j_gene: TRBJ2-5

CDR3aa: ASIRTGAAAGELF
v_gene: TRBV5-5
j_gene: TRBJ2-2

CDR3aa: ASSVGAGGTYEQY
v_gene: TRBV9
j_gene: TRBJ2-7

CDR3aa: ASSYGLPENGYT
v_gene: TRBV12-3/TRBV12-4
j_gene: TRBJ1-2

CDR3aa: ASGFRGNTEAF
v_gene: TRBV6-5
j_gene: TRBJ1-1

CDR3aa: SARISEQGDYNEQF
v_gene: TRBV20-1
j_gene: TRBJ2-1

CDR3aa: SASILWETQY
v_gene: TRBV20-1
j_gene: TRBJ2-5

CDR3aa: ASSLIGGPAETQY
v_gene: TRBV11-2
j_gene: TRBJ2-5

CDR3aa: ASSEATGHSSYEQY
v_gene: TRBV6-1
j_gene: TRBJ2-7

CDR3aa: ASSSLAVQY
v_gene: TRBV7-2
j_gene: TRBJ2-5

CDR3aa: ASSSRGGTSSYNEQF
v_gene: TRBV7-6
j_gene: TRBJ2-1

CDR3aa: ASSSLSGGLTDTQY
v_gene: TRBV5-1
j_gene: TRBJ2-3

CDR3aa: ASSLNAGSTDTQY
v_gene: TRBV7-3
j_gene: TRBJ2-3

CDR3aa: ASSPRRERWGQPQH
v_gene: TRBV18
j_gene: TRBJ1-5

CDR3aa: ASSFRHNEQF
v_gene: TRBV5-6
j_gene: TRBJ2-1

CDR3aa: ASSYVGSNEQF
v_gene: TRBV27
j_gene: TRBJ2-1

CDR3aa: ASSQDEYEQF
v_gene: TRBV4-3
j_gene: TRBJ2-1

CDR3aa: ASSLLEVTGELF
v_gene: TRBV4-3
j_gene: TRBJ2-2

CDR3aa: AISDLRDRGTGELF
v_gene: TRBV10-3
j_gene: TRBJ2-2

CDR3aa: ASSLLLETHLAGELF
v_gene: TRBV5-1
j_gene: TRBJ2-2

CDR3aa: SALQTSGTSGVVSYNEQF
v_gene: TRBV20-1
j_gene: TRBJ2-1

CDR3aa: SVGGQSTNTGELF
v_gene: TRBV29-1
j_gene: TRBJ2-2

CDR3aa: ASRRQKEGSPLH
v_gene: TRBV7-2
j_gene: TRBJ1-6

CDR3aa: SARRAGDYEQY
v_gene: TRBV20-1
j_gene: TRBJ2-7

CDR3aa: ASSWDFGGTQY
v_gene: TRBV12-3/TRBV12-4
j_gene: TRBJ2-3

CDR3aa: ASSRGGSYNEQF
v_gene: TRBV23-1
j_gene: TRBJ2-1

CDR3aa: ASSLGRVSPLH
v_gene: TRBV12-3/TRBV12-4
j_gene: TRBJ1-6

CDR3aa: ASSSTGVLNTEAF
v_gene: TRBV7-2
j_gene: TRBJ1-1

CDR3aa: ASSQATGSTEAF
v_gene: TRBV3-1
j_gene: TRBJ1-1

CDR3aa: ASSITPSGANNEQF
v_gene: TRBV19
j_gene: TRBJ2-1

CDR3aa: ASSRGQELTNYGYT
v_gene: TRBV6-6
j_gene: TRBJ1-2

CDR3aa: ASSLLTGPSGANVLT
v_gene: TRBV5-1
j_gene: TRBJ2-6